The next 26 T cell receptor beta chains were all read from a single sample in a study of cytomegalovirus exposure and HLA in healthy donors. TCRdb's copy holds only in-frame clones and misses some; the assay was immunoSEQ multiplex PCR. The sample includes 150,000 to 200,000 clones, around 84% of them seen just once. Source material: PBMCs. Receptors originate from a man aged 18-30 years in good health and CMV-seropositive.

The chain uses TRBV5-1 and TRBJ2-7; TRBD1 aligns across 9 bases. The junction had 3 bases not matched to a gene; V was cut back by 4 bases and J by 1 base. The CDR3 totals 14 residues. Germline-derived CDR1 and CDR2 are SGHRS and YFSETQ. In DNA form, the CDR3 reads TGCGCCAGCAGCCGACAGGGGGGATCCTACGAGCAGTACTTC. It translates to CASSRQGGSYEQYF.

The chain uses TRBV7-2 and TRBJ2-5; D is possibly TRBD1 (5 bases). This CDR3 is 14 amino acids long. V was pared by 2 bases and J by 4 bases, with 11 bases between. Germline values: CDR1 SGHTA, CDR2 FQGNSA. CDR3 loop: CASSLNGASETQYF. CDR3 nucleotide sequence: TGTGCCAGCAGCTTAAATGGGGCATCAGAGACCCAGTACTTC.

This chain connects TRBV29-1 to TRBJ2-7, with TRBD1 matching 8 bases. V lost 6 bases to trimming and J lost 3 bases; unmatched junction nucleotides: 7. Per germline, CDR1 SQVTM and CDR2 ANQGSEA. The CDR3 is made up of 13 amino acids. For the CDR3, the DNA is TGCAGCGTAACCGGGACAGGTTACTACGAGCAGTACTTC. It specifies CSVTGTGYYEQYF.

V and J are TRBV27 and TRBJ1-6, with 7 bases aligning to TRBD1. V lost 5 bases and J lost 4; bases outside the gene matches: 5. The CDR3 is 15 residues long. Per germline, CDR1 MNHEY and CDR2 SMNVEV (reference sequence). The CDR3 sequence: CASSRQGSYNSPLHF. Written as DNA, the CDR3 is TGTGCCAGCAGTCGACAGGGTTCGTATAATTCACCCCTCCACTTT.

V and J are TRBV10-2 and TRBJ1-1, with a tentative D call TRBD1 (6 bases). The V gene's germline CDR1 is WSHSY and CDR2 SAAADI. CDR3 length equals 15 residues. Between the trimmed V and J ends, which lost 1 base and 2 bases, there was a span of 11 bases. CDR3 sequence: CASSEWAGANTEAFF. The CDR3 region has the DNA TGCGCCAGCAGTGAGTGGGCGGGGGCAAACACTGAAGCTTTCTTT.

J is TRBJ2-7 and V is TRBV13, with TRBD2 matching 8 bases. In germline, CDR1 is PRHDT, CDR2 FYEKMQ (reference sequence). CDR3 length: 14 residues. With V trimmed by 6 bases and J by 5 bases, 9 bases remained unmatched. The CDR3, as DNA: TGTGCCAGCAGGTGGAGACGGGAGGGTCACGAGCAGTACTTC. Translating gives CASRWRREGHEQYF. Complete variable domain (other parts from reference TRBV13 and TRBJ2-7): AAGVIQSPRHLIKEKRETATLKCYPIPRHDTVYWYQQGPGQDPQFLISFYEKMQSDKGSIPDRFSAQQFSDYHSELNMSSLELGDSALYFCASRWRREGHEQYFGPGTRLTVT.

V usage is TRBV11-2 and J usage is TRBJ2-7, with 12 bases aligning to TRBD2. The CDR3 loop spans 16 amino acids. Trimming cost V 5 bases and J 1 base; bases outside gene matches: 6. Germline loops: CDR1 SGHAT, CDR2 FQNNGV. In DNA, the CDR3 is TGTGCCAGCAGCCCCAGCGGGACTAGCGGGTCCTACGAGCAGTACTTC. Protein: CASSPSGTSGSYEQYF.

The chain links TRBV7-9 to TRBJ2-7; TRBD2 is a possible D gene (6 bases). The germline V and J ends were trimmed by 6 bases and 3 bases, with 18 bases remaining between them. The CDR3 contains 15 residues. Germline V gene lookup returns CDR1 SEHNR and CDR2 FQNEAQ (reference sequence). CDR3 sequence (DNA): TGTGCCAGCAGGCCGGGGGACCAAAAGATCTACGAGCAGTACTTC. Protein sequence: CASRPGDQKIYEQYF.

The chain combines TRBV9 with TRBJ2-1, with 10 bases identical to TRBD2. Looked up from germline, CDR1 is SGDLS and CDR2 is YYNGEE. The length of the CDR3 is 15 residues. Unmatched junction bases numbered 5, after V lost 4 bases and J lost 4 bases. CDR3 residues: CASSFSGGAYNEQFF. The CDR3 DNA sequence: TGTGCCAGCAGCTTCAGCGGGGGGGCGTACAATGAGCAGTTCTTC.

The V gene is TRBV2, the J gene TRBJ2-1; 14 bases agree with TRBD2. CDR1 and CDR2 (germline): SNHLY, FYNNEI. This CDR3 comprises 15 residues. The V and J ends lost 6 bases and 7 bases, in that order; junction bases with no gene match: 5. The CDR3 protein is CASRGLAGAMNEQFF. The CDR3 DNA sequence: TGTGCCAGCAGGGGACTAGCGGGAGCGATGAATGAGCAGTTCTTC.

This sequence joins TRBV18 and TRBJ1-5; 12 positions match TRBD1. J gave up 4 bases and V 6 bases, and 13 bases lay outside the gene matches. Germline loops: CDR1 KGHSH, CDR2 LQKENI. The CDR3 sequence is 18 residues long. Here the CDR3 reads CASSIQSPGQGANQPQHF. Here the CDR3 DNA reads TGTGCCAGCTCGATCCAGTCTCCGGGACAGGGGGCAAATCAGCCCCAGCATTTT.

V is TRBV29-1 and J is TRBJ2-3; 9 positions match TRBD2. The CDR3 is 13 amino acids. Trimming took 7 bases from V and 12 from J; bases not matched to a gene: 14. The germline gives CDR1 SQVTM, CDR2 ANQGSEA. For the CDR3, the DNA is TGCAGCGGCCGAGCGGGGGGCGAACAATTACAGTATTTT. Encoded protein: CSGRAGGEQLQYF.

The chain recombines TRBV7-3 with TRBJ2-2; D perhaps matches TRBD2 (5 bases). The germline V gene encodes CDR1 SGHTA and CDR2 FQGTGA. V lost 7 bases to trimming and J lost 6 bases, with 12 bases between them. This CDR3 region has 13 residues. CDR3 nucleotide sequence: TGTGCCAGCACCCCCGGAGGTCCCGGGGAGCTGTTTTTT. Amino acid sequence: CASTPGGPGELFF.

The chain has TRBV5-4 and TRBJ2-1, with 11 nucleotides matching TRBD2. The germline gives CDR1 SGHNT, CDR2 YYREEE (reference sequence). There are 18 residues in the CDR3. With 1 base clipped from V and 3 bases from J, the junction kept 9 bases outside the gene matches. The CDR3 is CASSLLSGGAKDYNEQFF. The CDR3 DNA is TGTGCCAGCAGCTTGCTTAGCGGGGGGGCCAAGGACTACAATGAGCAGTTCTTC.

A few counts support this clone. This could be a read error, since a much larger clone is one nucleotide away. The same CDR3 can be traced to other DNA sequences in this sample. The V and J genes are TRBV11-2 and TRBJ1-1, with D perhaps matching TRBD1 (5 bases). V was trimmed by 3 bases and J by 1 base, leaving 6 bases between them. Germline-derived CDR1 and CDR2 are SGHAT and FQNNGV. This CDR3 spans 13 amino acids. The CDR3, as DNA: TGTGCCAGCAGCTTTGACAGGAACACTGAAGCTTTCTTT. The encoded protein is CASSFDRNTEAFF.

The gene calls are TRBV7-2 and TRBJ1-2; the D is unclear. CDR3 length: 12 residues. Germline V gives CDR1 SGHTA, CDR2 FQGNSA. The V and J ends lost 5 bases and 5 bases respectively, with 9 bases between them. CDR3 sequence reads: CASSLLRYGYTF. CDR3 sequence (DNA): TGTGCCAGCAGCCTACTACGGTATGGCTACACCTTC.

The CDR3 loop is CACTLSGVETQYF. The CDR3 bases are TGTGCCTGTACCCTCAGCGGGGTAGAGACCCAGTACTTC. V usage is TRBV30 and J usage is TRBJ2-5; 7 nucleotides match TRBD2. With V trimmed by 6 bases and J by 4 bases, 8 bases remained unmatched. Germline lookup yields CDR1 GTSNPN and CDR2 SVGIG (reference sequence). The CDR3 sequence is 13 residues long.

This chain uses TRBV28 with TRBJ1-2, with D hard to call. Germline values: CDR1 MDHEN, CDR2 SYDVKM. The CDR3 is 16 amino acids. Trimming left V 8 bases short and J 4 bases short, with 23 bases between. CDR3 amino acids: CASFAHQSRLRYGYTF. The DNA of the CDR3 is TGTGCCAGCTTCGCCCACCAGAGCCGACTTCGCTATGGCTACACCTTC.

This chain connects TRBV9 to TRBJ2-7; TRBD2 aligns across 11 bases. This CDR3 has 16 amino acids. J was trimmed by 6 bases and V by 0 bases; bases with no gene match: 8. In germline, CDR1 is SGDLS, CDR2 YYNGEE. The CDR3, as DNA: TGTGCCAGCAGCGTAGCCCTACTAGCGGGAGTGGGCGAGCAGTACTTC. As protein: CASSVALLAGVGEQYF.

J is TRBJ2-1 and V is TRBV11-2; TRBD1 agrees at 7 bases. Germline-derived CDR1 and CDR2 are SGHAT and FQNNGV. The CDR3 has 15 residues. V was pared by 1 base and J by 4 bases, with 4 bases of the junction left unmatched. Here the CDR3 DNA reads TGTGCCAGCAGCTTAGTCGCAGGGGGTTACAATGAGCAGTTCTTC. Amino acid sequence: CASSLVAGGYNEQFF.

The chain recombines TRBV27 with TRBJ1-4, with D possibly TRBD1 on 5 matching bases. Trimming cost V 5 bases and J 7 bases, with 14 bases left between them. Germline V gene lookup returns CDR1 MNHEY and CDR2 SMNVEV (reference sequence). CDR3 length: 14 amino acids. DNA for the CDR3: TGTGCCAGCAGTCCCTCGGGCAGGGCTGAAAAACTGTTTTTT. Its translation: CASSPSGRAEKLFF.

The chain uses TRBV5-1 and TRBJ2-5; 12 nucleotides align to TRBD2. This CDR3 region has 17 residues. CDR1 SGHRS and CDR2 YFSETQ come from the germline V gene. The V gene end was trimmed by 4 bases and the J gene end by 5 bases; junction bases not matched to a gene: 12. CDR3: CASSPGASGRAGETQYF. DNA for the CDR3: TGCGCCAGCAGCCCGGGGGCTAGCGGGAGGGCCGGGGAGACCCAGTACTTC.

The chain joins TRBV6-5 to TRBJ1-5; possible D gene TRBD1, 5 bases. V shed 6 bases and J shed 7 bases, with 16 bases lying between them. This CDR3 has 14 residues. In germline, CDR1 is MNHEY, CDR2 SVGAGI. CDR3 loop: CASSPGVSGQPQHF. The CDR3 coding sequence is TGTGCCAGCAGCCCGGGGGTTAGCGGGCAGCCCCAGCATTTT.

This clone was observed a handful of times. The V call is TRBV2, the J call TRBJ1-5, with TRBD1 matching over 12 bases. The CDR3 is 18 amino acids. Germline trimming cut 4 bases from V and 6 bases from J; bases unmatched to any gene: 13. The germline gives CDR1 SNHLY, CDR2 FYNNEI. CDR3 residues: CASSVGAGTGGVGQPQHF. The DNA for the CDR3 is TGTGCCAGCAGTGTAGGTGCCGGGACAGGGGGCGTAGGTCAGCCCCAGCATTTT.

The chain has TRBV5-1 and TRBJ2-3; D might be TRBD2 (6 bases). The V and J ends lost 4 bases and 6 bases respectively, with 18 bases between them. This CDR3 spans 15 amino acids. Germline V gene lookup returns CDR1 SGHRS and CDR2 YFSETQ. CDR3 residues: CASSPGTGGVDTQYF. The DNA for the CDR3 is TGCGCCAGCAGCCCCGGGACTGGCGGGGTGGATACGCAGTATTTT.

This clone has only one observation. This chain connects TRBV25-1 to TRBJ2-3; D unresolved. This CDR3 contains 12 residues. Germline V CDR1 and CDR2: MGHDK, SYGVNS. Trimming removed 3 bases at V and 9 bases at J, with 10 bases between. The CDR3 is CASSDSLRTQYF. CDR3 coding DNA: TGTGCCAGCAGTGATTCCCTGAGGACGCAGTATTTT.